The sequence of this T cell receptor (beta chain) was determined in a study of technical replicates of blood from a few donors. TCRdb's table, derived via immunoSEQ multiplex PCR, lists solely in-frame clones and lacks some. The sample lists 50,000 to 70,000 clones, approximately 86% occurring once. There are 15 residues in the CDR3. Per the germline V gene, CDR1 is LNHDA and CDR2 is SQIVND (reference sequence). The V gene end was trimmed by 3 bases and the J gene end by 10 bases; junction bases not matched to a gene: 5. In its sample, this clone was seen once. Sequencing input: PBMCs. The sequence was obtained from a human donor in good health. Some clones in this sample may be carry-over from other donors' samples. The chain recombines TRBV19 with TRBJ2-3, with 15 nucleotides matching TRBD2. The DNA for the CDR3 is TGTGCCAGTAGTATGAAGGGACTAGCGGGAGGCGCGCAGTATTTT. The encoded protein is CASSMKGLAGGAQYF.